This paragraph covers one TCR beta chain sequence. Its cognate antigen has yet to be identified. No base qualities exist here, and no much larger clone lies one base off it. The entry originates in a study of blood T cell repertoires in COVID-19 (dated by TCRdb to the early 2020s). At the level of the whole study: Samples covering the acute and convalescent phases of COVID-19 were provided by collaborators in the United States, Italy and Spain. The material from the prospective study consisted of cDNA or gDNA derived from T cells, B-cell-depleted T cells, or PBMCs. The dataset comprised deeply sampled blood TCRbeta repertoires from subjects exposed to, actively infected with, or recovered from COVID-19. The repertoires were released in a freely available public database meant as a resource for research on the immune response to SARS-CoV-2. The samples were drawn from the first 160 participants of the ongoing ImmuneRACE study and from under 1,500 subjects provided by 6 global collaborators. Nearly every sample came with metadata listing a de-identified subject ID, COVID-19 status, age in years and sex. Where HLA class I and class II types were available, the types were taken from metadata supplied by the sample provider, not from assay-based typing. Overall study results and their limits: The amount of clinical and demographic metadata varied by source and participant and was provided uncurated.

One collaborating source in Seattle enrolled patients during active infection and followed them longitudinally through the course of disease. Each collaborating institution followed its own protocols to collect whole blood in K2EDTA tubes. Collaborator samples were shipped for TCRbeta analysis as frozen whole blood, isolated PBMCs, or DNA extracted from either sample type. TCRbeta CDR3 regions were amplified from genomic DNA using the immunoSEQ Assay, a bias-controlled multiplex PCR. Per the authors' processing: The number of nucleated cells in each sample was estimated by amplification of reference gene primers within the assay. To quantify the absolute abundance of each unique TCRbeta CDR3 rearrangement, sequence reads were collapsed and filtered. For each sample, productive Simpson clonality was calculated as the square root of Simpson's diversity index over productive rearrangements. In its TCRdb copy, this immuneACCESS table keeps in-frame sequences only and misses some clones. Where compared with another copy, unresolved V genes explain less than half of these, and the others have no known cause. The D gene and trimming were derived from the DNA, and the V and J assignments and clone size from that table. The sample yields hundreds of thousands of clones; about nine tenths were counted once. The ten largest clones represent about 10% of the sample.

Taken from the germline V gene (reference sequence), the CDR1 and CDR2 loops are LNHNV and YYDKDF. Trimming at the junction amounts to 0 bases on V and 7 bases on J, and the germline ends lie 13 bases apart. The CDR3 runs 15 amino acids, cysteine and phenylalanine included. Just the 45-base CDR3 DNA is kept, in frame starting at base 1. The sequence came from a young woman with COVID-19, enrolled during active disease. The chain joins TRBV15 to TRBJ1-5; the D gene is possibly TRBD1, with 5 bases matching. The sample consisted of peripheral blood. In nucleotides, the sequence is TGTGCCACCAGCAGAGATTTGGGAGGGGAACAGCCCCAGCATTTT. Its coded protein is CATSRDLGGEQPQHF.